This T cell receptor beta chain was obtained from a study of identical twins. Overall study results and limits: Conclusions rested on cross-sectional statistics rather than following the same donors. Out-of-frame TCR alpha sharing in monozygotic twins exceeded recombination model predictions.

Germline assignment: CDR1 MNHNS and CDR2 SASEGT. The CDR3 has 13 residues. The V end lost 7 bases, the J end lost 0 bases, and 9 bases lay between the germline ends. Template switching supplied a universal primer site; unique molecular identifiers were carried on the cDNA. Each CDR3 protein is one row after TCRdb ran MiXCR on the 5' RACE reads. This table has around 490,000 distinct CDR3 sequences, approximately 20% appearing once. Everyone who gave samples was a healthy Caucasian. A single count supports this clonotype. The antigen is unknown. These data are also associated with another study on yellow fever vaccine responses in identical twins.

The sequence derives from a woman aged 18-35 years in good health. The sequenced material came from CD4+ T cells sorted from blood. The V gene is TRBV6-1, the J gene TRBJ1-1; TRBD1 might be the D (5 bases). CDR3 bases: TGTGCCAGCACCCCGACAGTGAACACTGAAGCTTTCTTT. This encodes CASTPTVNTEAFF.